These 23 T cell receptor beta chains came from one sample sequenced in a study of T cell repertoires in cytomegalovirus infection. TCRdb itself ran the reads through MiXCR, one entry per CDR3 protein. Of around 180,000 distinct CDR3 sequences listed, roughly 27% are singletons. The source material was PBMCs. These receptor sequences come from a human donor in good health (CMV status not recorded). Some clones in this sample may be carry-over from other donors' samples.

Points on this clonotype: This may be a read error, as it is one base from a much larger clone. The missing conserved phenylalanine or tryptophan at the end of this CDR3 makes a read error likely. This chain links TRBV7-3 with TRBJ2-3, with 8 bases fitting TRBD2. The V gene's germline CDR1 is SGHTA and CDR2 FQGTGA. The CDR3 is 15 amino acids. V was pared by 2 bases and J by 0 bases, with 1 base of the junction left unmatched. In nucleotides, the CDR3 is TGTGCCAGCAGCTTAGCGGGGGGCAGCACAGATACGCAGTATTTG. This gives the protein CASSLAGGSTDTQYL.

The rearrangement uses TRBV5-1 and TRBJ1-1; 7 nucleotides line up with TRBD1. Per the germline V gene, CDR1 is SGHRS and CDR2 is YFSETQ. V trimming: 4 bases; J trimming: 0 bases; junction bases outside the gene matches: 6. The CDR3 is made up of 15 amino acids. The CDR3 sequence is CASSPGQPMNTEAFF. CDR3 sequence (DNA): TGCGCCAGCAGCCCGGGACAGCCTATGAACACTGAAGCTTTCTTT.

This clonotype was seen repeatedly, ten times or more. The V call is TRBV7-2, the J call TRBJ1-4, with 7 positions matching TRBD1. Germline V gene lookup returns CDR1 SGHTA and CDR2 FQGNSA. Trimming removed 6 bases from V and 0 bases from J; junction bases left unmatched: 4. This CDR3 is built from 15 residues. The CDR3 region is CASSRQGATNEKLFF. CDR3 coding DNA: TGTGCCAGCAGTAGACAGGGAGCAACTAATGAAAAACTGTTTTTT.

The genes are TRBV29-1 and TRBJ2-4; D might be TRBD2 (6 bases). The length of the CDR3 is 13 residues. The V and J ends lost 4 bases and 3 bases respectively, with 10 bases between them. CDR1 and CDR2 from the germline V gene are SQVTM and ANQGSEA. CDR3 sequence (DNA): TGCAGCGTTGCGGGGGATCTCAAAAACATTCAGTACTTC. Its protein is CSVAGDLKNIQYF. The full variable domain, completed using reference TRBV29-1 and TRBJ2-4, is SAVISQKPSRDICQRGTSLTIQCQVDSQVTMMFWYRQQPGQSLTLIATANQGSEATYESGFVIDKFPISRPNLTFSTLTVSNMSPEDSSIYLCSVAGDLKNIQYFGAGTRLSVL.

This clonotype came up a few times. The chain combines TRBV7-8 with TRBJ1-2, with D hard to call. The CDR3 spans 15 residues. Trimming removed 2 bases at V and 2 bases at J, with 12 bases between. The germline CDR1 and CDR2 sequences are SGHVS and FQNEAQ. The CDR3 sequence: CASSLIIRGNYGYTF. CDR3 DNA sequence: TGTGCCAGCAGCTTAATAATCCGAGGGAACTATGGCTACACCTTC.

This clonotype was counted only a few times. The CDR3 loop reads CASSAPPGDDTQYF. CDR3 coding DNA: TGTGCCAGCAGCGCACCCCCAGGGGATGATACGCAGTATTTT. The rearrangement uses TRBV7-9 and TRBJ2-3; tentative D call: TRBD1 (6 bases). From germline, CDR1 is SEHNR and CDR2 FQNEAQ (reference sequence). Trimming left V 5 bases short and J 6 bases short, with 15 bases between. The CDR3 covers 14 residues. Variable domain in full (rest from reference TRBV7-9 and TRBJ2-3): DTGVSQNPRHKITKRGQNVTFRCDPISEHNRLYWYRQTLGQGPEFLTYFQNEAQLEKSRLLSDRFSAERPKGSFSTLEIQRTEQGDSAMYLCASSAPPGDDTQYFGPGTRLTVL.

This clonotype came up many times. This chain connects TRBV7-2 to TRBJ2-2, with D unresolved. Germline loops: CDR1 SGHTA, CDR2 FQGNSA. This CDR3 has 13 amino acids. V lost 4 bases, J lost 4 bases, and 7 bases lay in between. In DNA form, the CDR3 reads TGTGCCAGCAGCTCTTCATCCACCGGGGAGCTGTTTTTT. It yields the protein CASSSSSTGELFF.

The chain is built from TRBV13 and TRBJ2-3; TRBD1 might be the D (6 bases). The CDR3 spans 14 residues. Germline V gene lookup returns CDR1 PRHDT and CDR2 FYEKMQ (reference sequence). V lost 8 bases and J lost 5, with 17 bases in between. The CDR3 DNA follows: TGTGCCAGCCCAGAGGGGGAATGGAGAGATACGCAGTATTTT. Residues: CASPEGEWRDTQYF. Together with reference TRBV13 and TRBJ2-3, the CDR3 gives the full variable domain: AAGVIQSPRHLIKEKRETATLKCYPIPRHDTVYWYQQGPGQDPQFLISFYEKMQSDKGSIPDRFSAQQFSDYHSELNMSSLELGDSALYFCASPEGEWRDTQYFGPGTRLTVL.

The chain combines TRBV7-2 with TRBJ2-7, with D tentatively TRBD2 (5 bases). Trimming shortened V by 5 bases and J by 0 bases, and 8 bases separated the two germline ends. Germline V CDR1 and CDR2: SGHTA, FQGNSA. This CDR3 is 13 amino acids long. This chain's CDR3 is CASSDGSSYEQYF. Written as DNA, the CDR3 is TGTGCCAGCAGCGATGGGAGCTCCTACGAGCAGTACTTC.

V and J are TRBV5-1 and TRBJ1-6; D remains unclear. CDR3 length: 15 amino acids. V gave up 4 bases and J gave up 5 bases, with 13 bases separating them. CDR1 SGHRS and CDR2 YFSETQ come from the germline V gene. CDR3 sequence: CASSHGDTNNSPLHF. The CDR3 nucleotides are TGCGCCAGCAGCCATGGGGATACAAATAATTCACCCCTCCACTTT.

This clonotype was found a few times. The genes are TRBV28 and TRBJ1-1; D ambiguous. Trimming took off 4 bases at V and 7 bases at J, with 7 bases between the two ends. This CDR3 contains 11 residues. The germline V gene has CDR1 MDHEN and CDR2 SYDVKM. Here the CDR3 reads CASSSAVEAFF. CDR3 bases: TGTGCCAGCAGTTCGGCAGTTGAAGCTTTCTTT.

This clonotype was seen more than once but under ten times. The chain uses TRBV7-3 and TRBJ1-1; no firm D call. CDR1 and CDR2 (germline): SGHTA, FQGTGA. The ends were cut back, 0 bases at V and 3 bases at J, with 5 bases in the middle. The CDR3 length is 13 residues. The CDR3 nucleotides read TGTGCCAGCAGCTTAACTGACTACACTGAAGCTTTCTTT. Translated, it gives CASSLTDYTEAFF.

In this sample, this clonotype turned up many times. V usage is TRBV4-1 and J usage is TRBJ2-7, with D possibly matching TRBD2 (6 bases). V was pared by 4 bases and J by 0 bases, with 10 bases between. The CDR3 extends over 14 amino acids. Per germline, CDR1 MGHRA and CDR2 YSYEKL. CDR3 coding DNA: TGCGCCAGCAGCCCGGGACTTCTCTCCTACGAGCAGTACTTC. Translated: CASSPGLLSYEQYF.

This clonotype was seen more than once but under ten times. The CDR3 region is CASSSTGPGAFF. The CDR3 nucleotides are TGTGCCAGCAGCTCGACAGGTCCTGGGGCTTTCTTT. V and J are TRBV7-9 and TRBJ1-1; D might be TRBD1 (6 bases). Germline-derived CDR1 and CDR2 are SEHNR and FQNEAQ (reference sequence). Trimming pared 4 bases from V and 11 bases from J, leaving 14 bases between. The CDR3 covers 12 residues.

This clonotype was seen a few times. The chain links TRBV12-3 or TRBV12-4 to TRBJ1-1; the match to TRBD1 covers 9 bases. The CDR3 contains 19 residues. V dropped 5 bases and J dropped 1; count of bases not matched to a gene: 17. The CDR3 region has the DNA TGTGCCAGCAGTGACCCCGGGACGGGACAGGGTTCTGGGAACACTGAAGCTTTCTTT. Amino acid sequence: CASSDPGTGQGSGNTEAFF.

Many counts were recorded for this clonotype. The V gene is TRBV7-6, the J gene TRBJ1-6, with D unclear. Germline V CDR1 and CDR2: SGHVS, FNYEAQ. V was pared by 5 bases and J by 0 bases, with 11 bases between. The CDR3 is 16 amino acids. CDR3 coding DNA: TGTGCCAGCAGCGCGCTCAGGAGCTCCTATAATTCACCCCTCCACTTT. It codes for CASSALRSSYNSPLHF.

This clonotype was seen more than once but under ten times. The chain recombines TRBV7-2 with TRBJ2-3; 8 bases are shared with TRBD1. The CDR3 has 15 amino acids. With V trimmed by 6 bases and J by 1 base, 6 bases remained unmatched. Germline V gene data show CDR1 as SGHTA and CDR2 as FQGNSA. The CDR3 DNA follows: TGTGCCAGCAGGCGTGACAGGGGTGGCACAGATACGCAGTATTTT. It encodes CASRRDRGGTDTQYF.

The chain is built from TRBV29-1 and TRBJ2-1, with 10 nucleotides matching TRBD1. CDR1 and CDR2 from the germline V gene are SQVTM and ANQGSEA. J was trimmed by 7 bases and V by 4 bases; bases with no gene match: 1. The CDR3 has 12 amino acids. DNA for the CDR3: TGCAGCGTTGCGGGACAGGGGAATGAGCAGTTCTTC. Amino acid sequence: CSVAGQGNEQFF.

This chain joins TRBV18 and TRBJ2-7; 8 bases match TRBD1. Germline V gives CDR1 KGHSH, CDR2 LQKENI. J was trimmed by 0 bases and V by 3 bases; bases with no gene match: 10. This CDR3 spans 17 amino acids. CDR3 sequence: CASSPPSGTGHSYEQYF. As DNA, the CDR3 is TGTGCCAGCTCACCGCCTTCCGGGACAGGCCACTCCTACGAGCAGTACTTC.

This clonotype has just a few counts. The chain has TRBV20-1 and TRBJ1-5; TRBD1 might be the D (6 bases). Per germline, CDR1 DFQATT and CDR2 SNEGSKA (reference sequence). The CDR3 has 13 amino acids. V shed 7 bases and J shed 1 base, with 11 bases lying between them. The CDR3 sequence: CSVERGSNQPQHF. The DNA of the CDR3 is TGCAGTGTTGAAAGGGGGAGCAATCAGCCCCAGCATTTT.

This clonotype was seen a handful of times. CDR3 coding DNA: TGCAGCGTTGATCTGGGGACATACGAGCAGTACTTC. Translation: CSVDLGTYEQYF. The chain combines TRBV29-1 with TRBJ2-7, with D perhaps matching TRBD1 (6 bases). Germline V gives CDR1 SQVTM, CDR2 ANQGSEA. The ends were cut back, 3 bases at V and 4 bases at J, with 10 bases in the middle. The length of the CDR3 is 12 residues.

This chain joins TRBV5-6 and TRBJ1-5; 7 positions agree with TRBD1. Germline values: CDR1 SGHDT, CDR2 YYEEEE. The V and J ends lost 4 bases and 2 bases, in that order; junction bases with no gene match: 3. The CDR3 totals 14 residues. CDR3 sequence reads: CASSDREGNQPQHF. The DNA for the CDR3 is TGTGCCAGCAGCGACAGGGAGGGCAATCAGCCCCAGCATTTT.

The V gene is TRBV11-3, the J gene TRBJ1-1, with D perhaps matching TRBD1 (5 bases). CDR3 length: 15 residues. With 5 bases removed from V and 5 bases from J, the gap between germline ends came to 18 bases. CDR1 is SGHNT, CDR2 YENEEA, per germline. The CDR3 nucleotides are TGTGCCAGCAGCCCCTTCGGGGGTTCGAAAACTGAAGCTTTCTTT. This translates into CASSPFGGSKTEAFF.